The clone carrying this T cell receptor (beta chain) was recorded many times. Its antigen is still unknown. There are 14 residues in the CDR3. The germline V gene has CDR1 SEHNR and CDR2 FQNEAQ (reference sequence). V lost 5 bases, J lost 4 bases, and 14 bases lay in between. TCRdb passed the reads through MiXCR, listing each CDR3 protein once. The table has approximately 990,000 distinct CDR3 sequences, approximately 31% seen once. This sample is part of a study of T cell repertoires in cytomegalovirus infection. The chain recombines TRBV7-9 with TRBJ2-5; a possible D gene is TRBD2 (7 bases). The sequence was collected from a human donor in good health (CMV status not recorded). Some clones in this sample may be carry-over from other donors' samples. Source: cultured CD8+ T cells from PBMCs, taken from culture after CMV antigen stimulation. This chain's CDR3 is CASSPMGGPETQYF. As DNA, the CDR3 is TGTGCCAGCAGCCCCATGGGGGGGCCAGAGACCCAGTACTTC.